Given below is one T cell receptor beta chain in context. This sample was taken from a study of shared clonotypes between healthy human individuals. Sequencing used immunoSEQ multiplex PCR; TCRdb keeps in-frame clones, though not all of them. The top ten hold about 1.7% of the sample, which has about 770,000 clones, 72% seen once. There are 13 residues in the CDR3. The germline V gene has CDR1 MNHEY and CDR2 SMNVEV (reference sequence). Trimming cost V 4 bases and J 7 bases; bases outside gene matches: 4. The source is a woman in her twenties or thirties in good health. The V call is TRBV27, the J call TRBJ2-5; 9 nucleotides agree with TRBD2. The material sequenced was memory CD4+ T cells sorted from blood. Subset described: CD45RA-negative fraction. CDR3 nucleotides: TGTGCCAGCAGTTCCTATAGCGGGGGGACCCAGTACTTC. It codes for CASSSYSGGTQYF.